Reported below is one TCR beta chain. The data were taken from a study of blood T cell repertoires in COVID-19. Study details: The origin of the acute and convalescent COVID-19 samples was the United States, Italy and Spain. T cells, B-cell-depleted T cells, or PBMCs supplied cDNA or gDNA.

In the study's own analysis: Cell counts per sample came from amplifying reference gene primers. The assay was immunoSEQ multiplex PCR, and TCRdb's table has in-frame clones only and misses some. V and J calls and clone size are as listed in that table; D and trimming were resolved from the DNA. Altogether 250,000 to 350,000 clones are present, approximately 91% being singletons, with the ten largest covering 0.94%. The germline CDR1 and CDR2 sequences are MDHEN and SYDVKM. The CDR3 consists of 15 residues. The V and J ends lost 5 bases and 4 bases respectively, with 14 bases between them. The clonotype comes from a middle-aged woman who had recovered from COVID-19. The sequenced sample consisted of peripheral blood. The V gene is TRBV28, the J gene TRBJ1-4; D not certain. The CDR3 spells CASSAKTTSNEKLFF. CDR3 sequence (DNA): TGTGCCAGCAGTGCTAAGACAACTAGTAATGAAAAACTGTTTTTT.